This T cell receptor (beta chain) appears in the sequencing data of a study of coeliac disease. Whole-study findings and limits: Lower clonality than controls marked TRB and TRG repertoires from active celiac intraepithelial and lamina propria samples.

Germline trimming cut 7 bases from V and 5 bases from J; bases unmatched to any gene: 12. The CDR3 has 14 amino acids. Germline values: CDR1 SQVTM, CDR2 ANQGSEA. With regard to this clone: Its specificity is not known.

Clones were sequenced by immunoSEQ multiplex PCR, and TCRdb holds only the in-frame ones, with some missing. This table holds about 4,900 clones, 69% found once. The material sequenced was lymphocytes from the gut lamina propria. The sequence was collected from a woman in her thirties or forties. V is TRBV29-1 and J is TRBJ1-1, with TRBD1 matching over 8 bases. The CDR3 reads CSAEDRGRRTEAFF. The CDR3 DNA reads TGCAGCGCCGAAGACAGGGGCCGGAGGACTGAAGCTTTCTTT.